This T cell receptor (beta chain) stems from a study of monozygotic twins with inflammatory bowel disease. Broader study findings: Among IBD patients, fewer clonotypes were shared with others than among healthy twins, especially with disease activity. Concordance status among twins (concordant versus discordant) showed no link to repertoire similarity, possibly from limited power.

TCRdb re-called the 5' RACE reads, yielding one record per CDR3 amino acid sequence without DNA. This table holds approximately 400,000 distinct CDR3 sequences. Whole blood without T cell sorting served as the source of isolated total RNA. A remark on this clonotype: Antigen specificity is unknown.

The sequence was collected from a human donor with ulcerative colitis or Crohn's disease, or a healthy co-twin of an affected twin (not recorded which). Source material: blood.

The CDR3 sequence: CASSPMGGSYEQYF. The V call is TRBV12-3 or TRBV12-4, the J call TRBJ2-7; TCRdb's assignment of TRBD1 cannot be checked, as there is no DNA. CDR3 size: 14 residues.